The next 13 T cell receptor beta chains were all read from a single sample in a study of blood T cell repertoires in COVID-19. Method: immunoSEQ multiplex PCR; TCRdb's copy keeps in-frame clones and lacks some. The profile shows more than 85,000 clones, over 80% of them singletons. The specimen was peripheral blood. These receptor sequences come from a woman aged 55-70 years with acute or convalescent COVID-19.

This chain links TRBV4-1 with TRBJ1-3; 9 bases agree with TRBD1. The trim removed 3 bases at V and 0 bases at J, leaving 15 bases unmatched. The CDR3 extends over 20 amino acids. Germline loops: CDR1 MGHRA, CDR2 YSYEKL. The CDR3 reads CASSHPVGTGSPSSGNTIYF. DNA of the CDR3: TGCGCCAGCAGCCATCCAGTCGGGACAGGGTCCCCGAGCTCTGGAAACACCATATATTTT.

The genes are TRBV19 and TRBJ2-7; tentative D call: TRBD2 (6 bases). There are 13 residues in the CDR3. V gave up 3 bases and J gave up 4 bases, with 10 bases separating them. CDR1 and CDR2 from the germline V gene are LNHDA and SQIVND (reference sequence). CDR3 coding DNA: TGTGCCAGTAGTATGCGGGACTGGTACGAGCAGTACTTC. Translation gives CASSMRDWYEQYF. The full variable domain, completed using reference TRBV19 and TRBJ2-7, is DGGITQSPKYLFRKEGQNVTLSCEQNLNHDAMYWYRQDPGQGLRLIYYSQIVNDFQKGDIAEGYSVSREKKESFPLTVTSAQKNPTAFYLCASSMRDWYEQYFGPGTRLTVT.

The chain links TRBV5-1 to TRBJ1-1; D unresolved. Germline V lookup: CDR1 SGHRS, CDR2 YFSETQ. The V end was cut by 6 bases, the J end by 4 bases, with 13 bases between. The CDR3 runs to 13 residues. CDR3 DNA: TGCGCCAGCAAGGAGGGCCCCATCACTGAAGCTTTCTTT. The encoded protein is CASKEGPITEAFF.

The gene calls are TRBV5-4 and TRBJ1-1; 7 nucleotides align to TRBD1. The CDR3 runs to 13 residues. CDR1 SGHNT and CDR2 YYREEE come from the germline V gene (reference sequence). The V and J ends lost 9 bases and 0 bases, in that order; junction bases with no gene match: 5. CDR3 coding DNA: TGTGCCATGAAGGGGGCAGTGAACACTGAAGCTTTCTTT. Protein: CAMKGAVNTEAFF. The full variable domain, in which reference TRBV5-4 and TRBJ1-1 provide the parts outside the CDR3, is ETGVTQSPTHLIKTRGQQVTLRCSSQSGHNTVSWYQQALGQGPQFIFQYYREEENGRGNFPPRFSGLQFPNYSSELNVNALELDDSALYLCAMKGAVNTEAFFGQGTRLTVV.

The rearrangement links TRBV10-3 to TRBJ2-3, with D possibly matching TRBD2 (6 bases). V lost 11 bases and J 2 bases, leaving 14 bases between the germline ends. Germline values: CDR1 ENHRY, CDR2 SYGVKD. The CDR3 spans 13 residues. CDR3: CAGRGSVTDTQYF. The CDR3, as DNA: TGTGCCGGCCGGGGGAGTGTCACAGATACGCAGTATTTT.

The chain joins TRBV6-5 to TRBJ1-2; TRBD1 might be the D (5 bases). V lost 6 bases, J lost 9 bases, and 23 bases lay in between. The CDR3 runs to 15 residues. Germline CDR1 MNHEY, CDR2 SVGAGI. The CDR3 is CASSPGGFEGRSYTF. The CDR3 DNA follows: TGTGCCAGCAGCCCCGGGGGATTTGAGGGTCGTAGCTACACCTTC.

On this clone: At the DNA level, this CDR3 is encoded by other sequences in the same sample as well. The chain links TRBV12-3 or TRBV12-4 to TRBJ2-7; tentatively, D is TRBD1 (5 bases). V was trimmed by 1 base and J by 3 bases, leaving 7 bases between them. CDR3 length equals 13 residues. The chain's CDR3 is CASSLGQGYEQYF. In nucleotides, the CDR3 is TGTGCCAGCAGTTTAGGCCAGGGCTACGAGCAGTACTTC.

This clone occurred once. The rearrangement uses TRBV4-3 and TRBJ2-7; a possible D gene is TRBD2 (5 bases). The CDR3 loop spans 16 amino acids. Germline V lookup: CDR1 LGHNA, CDR2 YSLEER. V gave up 2 bases and J gave up 1 base, with 15 bases separating them. The CDR3 reads CASSQMRAGGSYEQYF. The CDR3 nucleotides read TGCGCCAGCAGCCAAATGCGTGCGGGCGGGTCCTACGAGCAGTACTTC.

The J gene is TRBJ1-2, the V gene TRBV10-3; D perhaps matches TRBD1 (5 bases). The CDR3 consists of 14 residues. Trimming cost V 4 bases and J 4 bases, with 13 bases left between them. Per germline, CDR1 ENHRY and CDR2 SYGVKD. CDR3 sequence reads: CAISVTGGTYGYTF. The DNA of the CDR3 is TGTGCCATCAGTGTGACGGGGGGGACCTATGGCTACACCTTC.

The chain is built from TRBV27 and TRBJ2-7; TRBD2 might be the D (6 bases). Germline values: CDR1 MNHEY, CDR2 SMNVEV (reference sequence). Trimming stripped 9 bases from V and 3 bases from J, with 21 bases between. The CDR3 totals 15 residues. CDR3 sequence (DNA): TGTGCCAGTAGGGGACTCCTCTCCTCCTTCTACGAGCAGTACTTC. This codes for CASRGLLSSFYEQYF.

To note about this clone: One end of the junction varies from germline; a read error may be responsible. V is TRBV10-3 and J is TRBJ2-3; 8 bases fit TRBD2. This CDR3 is 13 amino acids long. The germline CDR1 and CDR2 sequences are ENHRY and SYGVKD. The CDR3 coding sequence is TGTGCCAGCAGTAGCGGGGTAGCAGATACGCAGTATTTT. Protein product: CASSSGVADTQYF.

The chain's CDR3 is CASSSGQGGAFF. CDR3 DNA: TGCGCCAGCAGCTCTGGACAGGGGGGAGCTTTCTTT. The genes are TRBV5-1 and TRBJ1-1; TRBD1 matches at 10 bases. J gave up 10 bases and V 3 bases, and 3 bases lay outside the gene matches. This CDR3 has 12 amino acids. From germline, CDR1 is SGHRS and CDR2 YFSETQ.

The J gene is TRBJ1-5, the V gene TRBV6-5; D is undetermined. With 5 bases removed from V and 4 bases from J, the gap between germline ends came to 6 bases. CDR1 is MNHEY, CDR2 SVGAGI, per germline. This CDR3 is 12 amino acids long. CDR3 region: CASSPLNQPQHF. The CDR3 coding sequence is TGTGCCAGCAGTCCCCTTAATCAGCCCCAGCATTTT.